This entry lists 3 T cell receptor beta chains sequenced from one sample in a study of blood T cell repertoires in COVID-19. Profiled with immunoSEQ multiplex PCR; TCRdb holds only in-frame clones, not every one. Among more than 150,000 clones listed, approximately 87% were seen once. Sequenced sample: peripheral blood. The receptor set was obtained from a woman under 30 who had recovered from COVID-19.

V and J are TRBV7-9 and TRBJ1-6, with 12 bases that match TRBD1. The ends lost 2 bases at V and 5 bases at J; junction bases unmatched: 4. CDR1 is SEHNR, CDR2 FQNEAQ, per germline (reference sequence). This CDR3 spans 17 amino acids. The CDR3 here is CASSLIGTGGDNSPLHF. The CDR3 bases are TGTGCCAGCAGCTTAATCGGGACAGGGGGCGATAATTCACCCCTCCACTTT.

The V gene is TRBV19, the J gene TRBJ1-6, with unresolved D. The germline V gene has CDR1 LNHDA and CDR2 SQIVND (reference sequence). V was pared by 3 bases and J by 0 bases, with 6 bases between. The CDR3 is 15 amino acids. The CDR3 DNA reads as TGTGCCAGTAGTATGATGAGCTCCTATAATTCACCCCTCCACTTT. Amino acid sequence: CASSMMSSYNSPLHF.

The chain recombines TRBV29-1 with TRBJ1-5; TRBD1 matches 7 bases. Germline values: CDR1 SQVTM, CDR2 ANQGSEA. J was trimmed by 3 bases and V by 5 bases; bases with no gene match: 4. There are 13 residues in the CDR3. This CDR3 is CSVQTGTNQPQHF. CDR3 nucleotide sequence: TGCAGCGTTCAGACAGGGACCAATCAGCCCCAGCATTTT.